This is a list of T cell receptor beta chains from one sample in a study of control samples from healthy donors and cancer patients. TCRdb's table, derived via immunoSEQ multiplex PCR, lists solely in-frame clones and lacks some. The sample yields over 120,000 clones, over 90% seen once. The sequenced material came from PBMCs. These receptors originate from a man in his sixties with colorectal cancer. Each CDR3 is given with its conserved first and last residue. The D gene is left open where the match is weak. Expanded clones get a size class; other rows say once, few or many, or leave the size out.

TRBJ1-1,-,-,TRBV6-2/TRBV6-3,TGTGCCAGCAGCATGACCGAAAGGACTGAAGCTTTCTTT,CASSMTERTEAFF
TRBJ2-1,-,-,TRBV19,TGTGCCAGTAGTAGGTGGAATGAGCAGTTCTTC,CASSRWNEQFF
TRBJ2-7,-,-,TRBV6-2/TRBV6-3,TGTGCCAGCAGTTACCGGCCCTACGAGCAGTACTTC,CASSYRPYEQYF
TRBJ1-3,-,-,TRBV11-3,TGTGCCGGCATCCGTGACTCTGGAAACACCATATATTTT,CAGIRDSGNTIYF
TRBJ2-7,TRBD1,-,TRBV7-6,TGTGCCAGCAGCTCACCTCGGACAGGGGGCCACGAGCAGTACTTC,CASSSPRTGGHEQYF
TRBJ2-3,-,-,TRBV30,TGTGCCTGGGGGGGCTCAACAGATACGCAGTATTTT,CAWGGSTDTQYF
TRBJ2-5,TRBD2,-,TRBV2,TGTGCCACCTTCCCTAGCGGGGGGGAAGAGACCCAGTACTTC,CATFPSGGEETQYF
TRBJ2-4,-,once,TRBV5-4,TGTGCCAGCAGCTTGCAAGGACAGAAAAACATTCAGTACTTC,CASSLQGQKNIQYF
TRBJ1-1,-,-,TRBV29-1,TGCAGCGTTGCCCCCGGGACAAGGGACACTGAAGCTTTCTTT,CSVAPGTRDTEAFF
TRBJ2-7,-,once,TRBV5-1,TGCGCCAGCAGTAAGGAATGGGGCGATAGCGAGCAGTACTTC,CASSKEWGDSEQYF
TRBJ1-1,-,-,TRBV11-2,TGTGCCAGCACCAAGAGGACAGTCATGGTAGCTGAAGCTTTCTTT,CASTKRTVMVAEAFF
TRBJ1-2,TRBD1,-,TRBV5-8,TGTGCCAGCAGCCCCTATGCGGGACAGGGACTCTATGGCTACACCTTC,CASSPYAGQGLYGYTF
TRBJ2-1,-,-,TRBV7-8,TGTGCCAGCAGCTTAAGGACGGGACTGATTCGAGTTGCCGGGGAGTTCTTC,CASSLRTGLIRVAGEFF
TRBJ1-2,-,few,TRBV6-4,TGTGCCAGCAGTGACGGGGTCTATGGCTACACCTTC,CASSDGVYGYTF
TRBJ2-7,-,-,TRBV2,TGTGCCAGCAGGGGTGACTACGAGCAGTACTTC,CASRGDYEQYF
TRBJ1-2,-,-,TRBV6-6,TGTGCCAGCAGTTACACAGGCGACTATGGCTACACCTTC,CASSYTGDYGYTF
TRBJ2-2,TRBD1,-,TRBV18,TGTGCCAGCTGGACTCTGGACAGGGCGAACACCGGGGAGCTGTTTTTT,CASWTLDRANTGELFF
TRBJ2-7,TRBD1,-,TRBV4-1,TGCGCCAGCAGCCATAGGGACAGGGAAAACGAGCAGTACTTC,CASSHRDRENEQYF
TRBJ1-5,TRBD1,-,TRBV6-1,TGTGCCAGCAGTGAAAGGGGGCAGAATAATCAGCCCCAGCATTTT,CASSERGQNNQPQHF
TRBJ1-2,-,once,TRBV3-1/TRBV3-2,TGTGCCAGCAGCCAAGGGAGGGCTAACTATGGCTACACCTTC,CASSQGRANYGYTF
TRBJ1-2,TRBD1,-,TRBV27,TGTGCCAGCAGTCCCCAAGGACAGGCGTTCAACTATGGCTACACCTTC,CASSPQGQAFNYGYTF
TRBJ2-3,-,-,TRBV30,TGTGCCTGGAGTGTCTCCCTAGATACGCAGTATTTT,CAWSVSLDTQYF
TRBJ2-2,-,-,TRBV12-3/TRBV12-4,TGTGCCAGCAGTTTTAAGGGCAGGCAGCTGTTTTTT,CASSFKGRQLFF
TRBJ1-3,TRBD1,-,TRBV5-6,TGTGCCAGCAGCTTGCAGGGACAGGGCTACTCTGGAAACACCATATATTTT,CASSLQGQGYSGNTIYF
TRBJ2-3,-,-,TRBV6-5,TGTGCCAGCAGTTACTCGTGGGGAGGCGACACAGATACGCAGTATTTT,CASSYSWGGDTDTQYF
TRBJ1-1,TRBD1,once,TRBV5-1,TGCGCCAGCGGACAGGGGGGAAACACTGAAGCTTTCTTT,CASGQGGNTEAFF
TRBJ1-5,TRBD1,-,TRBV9,TGTGCCAGCAGCGTAGGGACAGGGGGTATTCAGCCCCAGCATTTT,CASSVGTGGIQPQHF
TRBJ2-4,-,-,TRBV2,TGTGCCAGCAGTGAGGAAAACATTCAGTACTTC,CASSEENIQYF
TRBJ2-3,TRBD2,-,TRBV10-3,TGTGCCATCAGTGAGCCAATCGGGGGACGGGGGGACACAGATACGCAGTATTTT,CAISEPIGGRGDTDTQYF
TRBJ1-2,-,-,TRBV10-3,TGTGCCATCAGTGAGAGTGGTAACTATGGCTACACCTTC,CAISESGNYGYTF